The TCR beta chain under discussion was sequenced for a study of T cell responses to AZD1222 COVID-19 vaccine. Study-level points and caveats: Of the AZD1222 recipients, only five to seven were seropositive at baseline. The sample set comprised mostly white British donors with more females, and clonal diversity was possibly underestimated. Spike-specific TCR breadth rose after two AZD1222 doses, and depth rose as well.

In the case of this clone: Its antigen is unidentified.

The assay was immunoSEQ multiplex PCR, and TCRdb's table has in-frame clones only and misses some. The sample carries more than 100,000 clones, more than 90% recorded once. Sequences were derived from peripheral blood, sampled on day 0 of AZD1222 vaccination. The sequence came from an adult in good health.

The CDR3 bases are TGTGCCAGCAGCTGGGAGGGGCGACTAGCTGTAGAGACCCAGTACTTC. It encodes CASSWEGRLAVETQYF. The chain links TRBV27 to TRBJ2-5; 7 bases agree with TRBD2. Trimming at V came to 6 bases and at J to 4 bases, leaving 14 bases not matched to a gene. The germline V gene has CDR1 MNHEY and CDR2 SMNVEV (reference sequence). The CDR3 extends over 16 amino acids.